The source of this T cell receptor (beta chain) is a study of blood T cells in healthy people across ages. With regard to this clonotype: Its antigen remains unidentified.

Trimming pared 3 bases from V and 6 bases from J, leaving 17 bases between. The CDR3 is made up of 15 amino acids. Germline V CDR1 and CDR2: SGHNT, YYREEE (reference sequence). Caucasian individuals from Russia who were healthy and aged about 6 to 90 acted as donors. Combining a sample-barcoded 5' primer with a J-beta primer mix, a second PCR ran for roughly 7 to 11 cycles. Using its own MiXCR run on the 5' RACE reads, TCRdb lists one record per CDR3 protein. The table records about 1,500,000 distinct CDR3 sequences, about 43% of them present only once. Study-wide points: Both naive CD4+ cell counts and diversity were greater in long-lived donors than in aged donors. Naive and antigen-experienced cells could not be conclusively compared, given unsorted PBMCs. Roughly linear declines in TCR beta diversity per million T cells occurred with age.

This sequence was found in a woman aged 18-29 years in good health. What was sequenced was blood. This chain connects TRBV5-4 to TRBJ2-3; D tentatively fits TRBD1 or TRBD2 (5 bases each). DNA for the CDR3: TGTGCCAGCAGCTCCATGAGCAGGGAGACGGATACGCAGTATTTT. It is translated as CASSSMSRETDTQYF.